This TCR beta chain came from a study of radiation and T cells in renal cell carcinoma (dated by TCRdb to the early 2020s). For context, the study as a whole: In total, 50 to 60 samples underwent TCR beta sequencing: roughly 25 tumors plus 27 peripheral blood samples. The final blood draw took place at 4 weeks after radiation, the same time as nephrectomy. Across all 53 samples, 3.8 million or so unique CDR3 nucleotide sequences encoding 2.5 million to 3 million unique CDR3 amino acid sequences were identified.

Concerning this clone: Which antigen it targets is not known. Base qualities are not provided; no much larger clone lies one nucleotide away.

TCR beta libraries were generated from genomic DNA with the immunoSEQ kit, following the manufacturer's recommendations. To prepare the libraries, a first multiplex PCR with proprietary primers was run, followed by a second PCR that added unique barcodes, and a bead cleanup was done after each round. Each sample batch included a kit-provided positive control reaction and a negative control reaction. The final libraries underwent checking on an Agilent 4200 TapeStation D1000 ScreenTape, volumetric pooling, and quantification by qPCR. Sequencing was performed on an Illumina NextSeq500 using a MidOutput 150-cycle cartridge, with 156 Read1 cycles, 15 Index1 cycles, and the kit custom primers. The pooled library was loaded at around 1 pM, and about 20% PhiX control was spiked in. As for the authors' bioinformatics: Vendor-processed data were analyzed in R, with a clonotype defined as all T cells sharing the same CDR3 nucleotide sequence. In the clone abundance analyses, frequencies in each sample were normalized to that sample's 10,000 most abundant clones. Before analysis, public T cell clones were removed, and these numbered fewer than six per sample on average. Tumor-enriched and baseline blood-enriched clonotypes were defined by at least a 32-fold difference in abundance between compartments. A beta-binomial differential abundance model was used to identify clonotypes that were expanded or contracted between blood time points. Tumor-blood repertoire similarity was measured with the Baroni-Urbani and Buser coefficient, and group comparisons used two-tailed Wilcoxon tests in R. Not all clones reach the TCRdb copy of this immuneACCESS table, which keeps in-frame sequences only. Checked studies attribute under half of the gap to unresolved V genes and leave the rest unexplained. V and J calls and clone size are as listed in that table; D and trimming were resolved from the DNA. The sample includes around 95,000 clones, with about 79% observed a single time. The ten largest clones capture 7.2% of the sample.

Sequences MNHEY (CDR1) and SVGAGI (CDR2) are obtained from the germline V gene. Trimming removed 6 bases from V and 0 bases from J, leaving 9 bases between the germline ends. There are 14 amino acids in the CDR3, from cysteine to phenylalanine inclusive. Only the CDR3 DNA is retained, 42 bases long and in frame from the first base. What the study reported, not specific to this receptor: Because no pretreatment tumor biopsies were available, whether clonotypes were present in the tumor at baseline could not be determined. In blood, the top tumor clonotypes increased between baseline and 2 weeks post-radiation and then shrank by 4 weeks, which suggests that tumor-resident clones expanded only transiently. Changes in the blood repertoire were not tracked past 4 weeks after treatment. With a single-armed trial design, the study had no way to address how radiation dose or scheduling affects the TCR repertoire.

The time point label here, explained by the study, means: blood 4 weeks post-SBRT, at nephrectomy. The treatment or condition label of this sample denotes: 15 Gy SBRT to primary tumor, nephrectomy 4 weeks later. Samples came from a clinical trial, in which primary renal cell carcinomas received 15 Gy stereotactic body radiation therapy followed by nephrectomy 4 weeks later. To follow tumor-enriched clonotypes, peripheral blood was collected serially from radiation-treated patients at baseline and again at 2 weeks and 4 weeks after SBRT. Renal cell carcinoma with clear cell pathology was present in all patients. The QIAamp DNA Blood Mini Kit (Qiagen) was used to prepare genomic DNA for TCR sequencing. The analyses included only samples that passed all quality control checks.

The sequence is built from TRBV6-5 and TRBJ1-3; TRBD1 is a possible D gene, resting on 6 matching bases. The starting material was blood, obtained from a patient whose treatment included radiotherapy and nephrectomy. The TCR comes from a man in his sixties with renal cell carcinoma. CDR3 region: CASRRGNSGNTIYF. The DNA sequence is as follows: TGTGCCAGCAGGAGGGGGAACTCTGGAAACACCATATATTTT.